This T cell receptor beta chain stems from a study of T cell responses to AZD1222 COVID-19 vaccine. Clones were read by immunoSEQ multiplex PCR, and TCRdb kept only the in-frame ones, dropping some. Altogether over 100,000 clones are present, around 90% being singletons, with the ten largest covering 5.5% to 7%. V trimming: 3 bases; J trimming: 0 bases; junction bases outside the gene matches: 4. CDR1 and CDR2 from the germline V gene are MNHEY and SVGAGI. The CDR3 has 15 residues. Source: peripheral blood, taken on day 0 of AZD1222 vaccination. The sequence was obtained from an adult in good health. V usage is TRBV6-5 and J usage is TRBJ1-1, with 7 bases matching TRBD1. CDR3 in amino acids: CASSYNQGVNTEAFF. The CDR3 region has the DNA TGTGCCAGCAGTTATAATCAGGGGGTGAACACTGAAGCTTTCTTT.